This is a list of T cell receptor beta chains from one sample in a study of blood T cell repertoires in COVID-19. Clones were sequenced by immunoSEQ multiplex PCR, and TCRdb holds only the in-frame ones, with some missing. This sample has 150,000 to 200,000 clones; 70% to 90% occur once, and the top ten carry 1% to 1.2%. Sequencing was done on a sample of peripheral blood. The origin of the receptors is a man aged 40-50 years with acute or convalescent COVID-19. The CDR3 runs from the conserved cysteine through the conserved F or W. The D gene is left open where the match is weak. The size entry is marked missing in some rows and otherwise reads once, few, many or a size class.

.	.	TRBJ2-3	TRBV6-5	TGTGCCAGCAGTCCCCTCCGGGGTGCAGATACGCAGTATTTT	CASSPLRGADTQYF
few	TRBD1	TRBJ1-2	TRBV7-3	TGTGCCAGCAGCCCCGCGGACAGGAGCGGCTACACCTTC	CASSPADRSGYTF
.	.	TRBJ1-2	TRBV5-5	TGTGCCAGCAGCTTGCAGACTACCGCTAACTATGGCTACACCTTC	CASSLQTTANYGYTF
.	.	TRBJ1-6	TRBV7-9	TGTGCCAGCAGCTTAGTAAGGGGGAATAATTCACCCCTCCACTTT	CASSLVRGNNSPLHF
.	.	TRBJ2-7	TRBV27	TGTGCCAGCAGTTTATCGTCAGGATACGAGCAGTACTTC	CASSLSSGYEQYF
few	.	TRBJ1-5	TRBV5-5	TGTGCCAGCAGCTCCCAGTCTAGCAATCAGCCCCAGCATTTT	CASSSQSSNQPQHF
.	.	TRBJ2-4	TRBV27	TGTGCCAGCAGTGCGAGAGCGACCAAAAACATTCAGTACTTC	CASSARATKNIQYF
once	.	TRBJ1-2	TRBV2	TGTGCCAGCACCCGGGTCTCCTATGGCTACACCTTC	CASTRVSYGYTF
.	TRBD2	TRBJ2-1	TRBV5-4	TGTGCCAGCAGCTTTAGCGGGGCCTCCTACAATGAGCAGTTCTTC	CASSFSGASYNEQFF
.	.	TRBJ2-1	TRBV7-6	TGTGCCAGCAGCTTAGCGCCCGGACAGGGAGGGCGTGAGCAGTTCTTC	CASSLAPGQGGREQFF
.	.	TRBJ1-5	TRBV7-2	TGTGCCAGCAGCTTAAGTGAGGAGCAGCCCCAGCATTTT	CASSLSEEQPQHF
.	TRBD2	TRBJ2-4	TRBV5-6	TGTGCCAGCAGCTTGTATGGGACTAGCGCTCACATTCAGTACTTC	CASSLYGTSAHIQYF
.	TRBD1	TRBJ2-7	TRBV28	TGTGCCAGCAGTTTTTCGTTGGGGACAGGGGGATACGAGCAGTACTTC	CASSFSLGTGGYEQYF
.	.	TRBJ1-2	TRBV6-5	TGTGCCAGCAGGGCCGGGGATATGATTGTGTATGGCTACACCTTC	CASRAGDMIVYGYTF
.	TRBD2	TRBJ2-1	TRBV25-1	TGTGCCAGCAGTGAATTTGTAGCGGGGGGACTCAATGAGCAGTTCTTC	CASSEFVAGGLNEQFF
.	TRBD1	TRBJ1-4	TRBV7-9	TGTGCCAGCAGCTCCAGGGGGCCTACAGGGTATGGTGAAAAACTGTTTTTT	CASSSRGPTGYGEKLFF
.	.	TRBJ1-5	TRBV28	TGTGCCAGCAGTTTACCCAGGAATCAGCCCCAGCATTTT	CASSLPRNQPQHF
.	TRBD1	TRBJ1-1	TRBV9	TGTGCCAGCAGCGTCGGGGACAGGAACACTGAAGCTTTCTTT	CASSVGDRNTEAFF
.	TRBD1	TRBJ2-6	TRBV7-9	TGTGCCAGCAGCTCAGGACAGGGCTTGTTTGTAGAAGCTTTC	CASSSGQGLFVEAF
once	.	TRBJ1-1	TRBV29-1	TGCAGTTTCAAAAGGCAGGGAACGAACACTGAAGCTTTCTTT	CSFKRQGTNTEAFF
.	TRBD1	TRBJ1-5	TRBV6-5	TGTGCCAGCAGTTCCTGGACAGGGGGCATTGAGCCCCAGCATTTT	CASSSWTGGIEPQHF
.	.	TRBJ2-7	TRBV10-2	TGCGCCAGCAGTGAGGGGGCCGAATACGAGCAGTACTTC	CASSEGAEYEQYF
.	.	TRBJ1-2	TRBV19	TGTGCCAGTAGTCGGACAGTGGATGGCTACACCTTC	CASSRTVDGYTF
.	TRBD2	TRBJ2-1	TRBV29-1	TGCAGCCTCCTTGAGGAAGCGGGGGGTAGTTACAATGAGCAGTTCTTC	CSLLEEAGGSYNEQFF
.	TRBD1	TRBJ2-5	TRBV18	TGTGCCAGCTCACCGTATGGGGACAGCGGGTACTTC	CASSPYGDSGYF
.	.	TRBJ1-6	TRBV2	TGTGCCAGCAGTGAACGCGGGGGCAGAGACTCACCCCTCCACTTT	CASSERGGRDSPLHF
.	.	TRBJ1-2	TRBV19	TGTGCCAGTAGTTCTCGGACAAGATCTCCTCACTATGGCTACACCTTC	CASSSRTRSPHYGYTF
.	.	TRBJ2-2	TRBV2	TGTGCCAGCACTAGACAGATCACCGGGGAGCTGTTTTTT	CASTRQITGELFF
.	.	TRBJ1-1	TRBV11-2	TGTGCCAGCAGCTTATCGGACACTGAAGCTTTCTTT	CASSLSDTEAFF
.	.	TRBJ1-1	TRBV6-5	TGTGCCATCACCTATGGGGGGGCCCCCGACACTGAAGCTTTCTTT	CAITYGGAPDTEAFF
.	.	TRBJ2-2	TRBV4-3	TGCGCCAGCAGCCAAAGTGGTGGGGGCAACACCGGGGAGCTGTTTTTT	CASSQSGGGNTGELFF